This T cell receptor (beta chain) was captured by sequencing in a study of T cells in Graves' hyperthyroidism and ophthalmopathy. The source material, RNA transcripts, was used to amplify TCR beta CDR3 regions. HTBI primers were used for first-round RT-PCR of the TCR CDR3. TCRdb fed the multiplex PCR reads into MiXCR, producing one record per CDR3 protein. The sample lists roughly 500,000 distinct CDR3 sequences, more than 15% occurring once. There are many counts of this clonotype. The trim removed 4 bases at V and 2 bases at J, leaving 4 bases unmatched. The CDR3 is 15 amino acids. The V gene's germline CDR1 is SNHLY and CDR2 FYNNEI.

The rearrangement links TRBV2 to TRBJ1-5; 8 nucleotides align to TRBD1. The receptor comes from a woman in her 30s with Graves' ophthalmopathy. Sequenced sample: blood. Written as DNA, the CDR3 is TGTGCCAGCAGTGCTGGACAGGGTGGCAATCAGCCCCAGCATTTT. Encoded protein: CASSAGQGGNQPQHF.